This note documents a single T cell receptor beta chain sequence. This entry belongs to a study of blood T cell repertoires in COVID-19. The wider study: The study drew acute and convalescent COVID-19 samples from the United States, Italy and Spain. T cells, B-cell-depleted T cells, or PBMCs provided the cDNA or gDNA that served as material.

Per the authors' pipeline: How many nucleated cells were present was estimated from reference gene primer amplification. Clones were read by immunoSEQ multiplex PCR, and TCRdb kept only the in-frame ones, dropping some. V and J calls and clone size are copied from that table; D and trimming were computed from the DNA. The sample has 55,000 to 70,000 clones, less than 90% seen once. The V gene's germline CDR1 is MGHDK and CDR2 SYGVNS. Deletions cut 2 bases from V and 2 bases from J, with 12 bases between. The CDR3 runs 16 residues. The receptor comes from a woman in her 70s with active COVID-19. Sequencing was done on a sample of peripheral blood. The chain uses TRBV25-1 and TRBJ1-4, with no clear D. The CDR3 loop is CASSETEYRTNEKLFF. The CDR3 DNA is TGTGCCAGCAGTGAAACGGAGTACCGCACTAATGAAAAACTGTTTTTT. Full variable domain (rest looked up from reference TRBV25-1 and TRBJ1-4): EADIYQTPRYLVIGTGKKITLECSQTMGHDKMYWYQQDPGMELHLIHYSYGVNSTEKGDLSSESTVSRIRTEHFPLTLESARPSHTSQYLCASSETEYRTNEKLFFGSGTQLSVL.